The T cell receptor beta chain under discussion was sequenced for a study of blood T cell repertoires in COVID-19 (dated by TCRdb to the early 2020s). Background for the entire study: Collaborator samples came from the United States, Italy and Spain and covered acute and convalescent phases of COVID-19. The prospective study material was composed of cDNA or gDNA derived from T cells, B-cell-depleted T cells, or PBMCs. Deeply sampled blood TCRbeta repertoires from subjects exposed to, actively infected with, or recovered from COVID-19 were included in the dataset. The repertoires were released in a freely available public database meant as a resource for research on the immune response to SARS-CoV-2. Samples were obtained from the ongoing ImmuneRACE study (first 160 participants) and from over a thousand subjects provided by 6 global collaborators. A de-identified subject ID, COVID-19 status, age in years and sex were almost always included in the sample metadata. HLA class I and class II types, where available, came from metadata supplied by the sample provider rather than from assay-based typing. The paper's findings and limits, for the study overall: The amount of clinical and demographic metadata varied by source and participant and was provided uncurated.

About this clone: The target of this receptor is not known. Per-nucleotide qualities are absent, and no much larger clonotype sits a single base away.

According to the germline V gene, CDR1 reads MNHEY and CDR2 reads SVGAGI. The CDR3 covers 16 residues, taking in both the cysteine and the phenylalanine. Only the CDR3 region is kept as DNA, spanning 48 bases read in frame from base 1. The germline V and J ends show losses of 2 bases and 0 bases respectively, and no gene match explains 6 bases of the junction. TCRbeta CDR3 regions were amplified from genomic DNA by means of the immunoSEQ Assay, a bias-controlled multiplex PCR. On the study's bioinformatics: The number of nucleated cells in each sample was estimated by amplification of reference gene primers within the assay. To quantify the absolute abundance of each unique TCRbeta CDR3 rearrangement, sequence reads were collapsed and filtered. For each sample, productive Simpson clonality was calculated by taking the square root of Simpson's diversity index across productive rearrangements. TCRdb took over this immuneACCESS table, retaining in-frame rearrangements with V and J assigned. Such tables are incomplete; in checked studies, under half of the missing clones stem from an unresolved V gene, and the remainder is unexplained. For V, J and clone size, that table is used; D and trimming come from the DNA. Within this sample are approximately 170,000 clones, with roughly nine tenths of them counted one time only. The ten most abundant clones make up about 1.9% of the sample.

Samples from volunteer blood donors who had recovered from COVID-19 were contributed by a second Seattle source. Whole blood was collected in K2EDTA tubes by collaborating institutions according to the institutions' own protocols. For TCRbeta analysis, collaborator samples were shipped as frozen whole blood, as isolated PBMCs, or as DNA extracted from either sample type. Material: peripheral blood. The receptor was isolated from a man younger than 35 who had recovered from COVID-19. In this chain, TRBV6-5 is recombined with TRBJ1-1; a stretch of 7 junction bases matches TRBD1. The nucleotides are TGTGCCAGCAGTTACGCCTGGGACAGAATGAACACTGAAGCTTTCTTT. Translated, it gives CASSYAWDRMNTEAFF.